Shown below are 4 T cell receptor beta chains from a single sample sequenced in a study of blood T cell repertoires in COVID-19. Clones were sequenced by immunoSEQ multiplex PCR, and TCRdb holds only the in-frame ones, with some missing. The table lists around 300,000 clones, about 90% of them singletons, with less than 2% in the top ten. Sequenced sample: PBMCs or T cells enriched from blood (not recorded which). The receptors were gathered from a woman in her fifties or sixties who had recovered from COVID-19.

The J gene is TRBJ2-1, the V gene TRBV29-1, with a tentative D call TRBD2 (6 bases). Germline V gives CDR1 SQVTM, CDR2 ANQGSEA. Trimming took off 0 bases at V and 6 bases at J, with 12 bases between the two ends. The CDR3 contains 14 residues. The chain's CDR3 is CSVEDVGLPNEQFF. The CDR3 DNA sequence: TGCAGCGTTGAAGATGTGGGACTCCCCAATGAGCAGTTCTTC.

The chain uses TRBV12-5 and TRBJ2-3; no clear D. This CDR3 spans 13 amino acids. Germline V gene data show CDR1 as LGHNT and CDR2 as FRNRAP. With 1 base removed from V and 1 base from J, the gap between germline ends came to 3 bases. CDR3 in amino acids: CASGLAGTDTQYF. The DNA for the CDR3 is TGTGCTAGTGGTTTGGCCGGCACAGATACGCAGTATTTT.

The chain joins TRBV6-1 to TRBJ1-3; D not certain. This CDR3 has 14 residues. V was trimmed by 2 bases and J by 4 bases, leaving 9 bases between them. CDR1 is MNHNS, CDR2 SASEGT, per germline. CDR3: CASSETGSGNTIYF. CDR3 in DNA: TGTGCCAGCAGTGAAACGGGATCCGGAAACACCATATATTTT.

In its sample, this clone was seen a few times. The chain carries TRBV5-1 and TRBJ1-2, with D perhaps matching TRBD1 (5 bases). The CDR3 consists of 14 residues. V shed 0 bases and J shed 8 bases, with 14 bases lying between them. CDR1 SGHRS and CDR2 YFSETQ come from the germline V gene. The CDR3 sequence: CASSLDYGGGGYTF. The CDR3 nucleotides are TGCGCCAGCAGCTTGGATTATGGCGGGGGAGGCTACACCTTC.